The clone carrying this TCR beta chain was seen a few times. The data are from a study of blood T cell repertoires in COVID-19. Study-level background: PBMCs, B-cell-depleted T cells, or T cells were the source of the cDNA or gDNA that made up the material.

How the authors handled the data: Scientists estimated how many nucleated cells there were by amplifying reference gene primers. TCRdb's table, derived via immunoSEQ multiplex PCR, lists solely in-frame clones and lacks some. The D gene and trimming were derived from the DNA, and the V and J assignments and clone size from that table. The sample holds about 130,000 clones; about 85% are singletons and the top ten take under 2.5%. Sequencing was performed on peripheral blood. This TCR was sampled from a man aged 65-85 years with acute or convalescent COVID-19.

For the CDR3, the DNA is TGTGCCAGTAGTCCAACCGGGACAGGGTCGGGCGAGACCCAGTACTTC. The encoded protein is CASSPTGTGSGETQYF. The chain employs TRBV19 and TRBJ2-5; 9 nucleotides align to TRBD1. Per germline, CDR1 LNHDA and CDR2 SQIVND (reference sequence). V gave up 5 bases and J gave up 5 bases; unmatched junction bases: 12. This CDR3 has 16 amino acids.